Listed here are 9 T cell receptor beta chains from one sample, sequenced in a study of blood T cell repertoires in COVID-19. Profiling relied on immunoSEQ multiplex PCR, and the TCRdb table lists in-frame clones only, not all of them. The table has under 300,000 clones, 87% seen once. The material sequenced was peripheral blood. These receptors all come from a man aged 55-75 years who had recovered from COVID-19.

The J gene is TRBJ1-1, the V gene TRBV6-5; weak D call: TRBD1 (6 bases). V gave up 11 bases and J gave up 1 base, with 14 bases separating them. The CDR3 loop spans 13 amino acids. Looked up from germline, CDR1 is MNHEY and CDR2 is SVGAGI. As DNA, the CDR3 is TGTGCCGGATGGGACAAATCGAACACTGAAGCTTTCTTT. Its translation: CAGWDKSNTEAFF.

This chain joins TRBV3-1 (or the pseudogene TRBV3-2) and TRBJ2-3; 11 bases fit TRBD2. The length of the CDR3 is 19 residues. CDR1 is LGHDT and CDR2 is YNNKEL in the germline V gene (reference sequence). V lost 4 bases and J lost 0; bases outside the gene matches: 12. CDR3 DNA sequence: TGTGCCAGCAGCCTCCTAGCGGGGGGCCTCAGGGCTAGCACAGATACGCAGTATTTT. The encoded protein is CASSLLAGGLRASTDTQYF.

The V gene is TRBV18, the J gene TRBJ2-3; the match to TRBD2 covers 11 bases. Germline CDR1 KGHSH, CDR2 LQKENI. The V segment lost 0 bases and the J segment 1 base; nucleotides outside the gene matches: 0. The length of the CDR3 is 16 residues. CDR3 DNA: TGTGCCAGCTCACCACCGGGACTAGCGGGCACAGATACGCAGTATTTT. Its translation is CASSPPGLAGTDTQYF.

V is TRBV24-1 and J is TRBJ2-3; TRBD1 matches 8 bases. Germline-derived CDR1 and CDR2 are KGHDR and SFDVKD. CDR3 length equals 17 residues. V gave up 1 base and J gave up 2 bases; unmatched junction bases: 7. This chain's CDR3 is CATSDFRTGWITDTQYF. CDR3 DNA: TGTGCCACCAGTGATTTCCGGACAGGGTGGATCACAGATACGCAGTATTTT.

The chain couples TRBV6-5 to TRBJ1-1; possibly TRBD1 for D (5 bases). Trimming shortened V by 6 bases and J by 5 bases, and 10 bases separated the two germline ends. Germline CDR1 MNHEY, CDR2 SVGAGI. This CDR3 comprises 12 residues. CDR3 sequence (DNA): TGTGCCAGCAGACACGGGGGAACTGAAGCTTTCTTT. Amino acid sequence: CASRHGGTEAFF.

This rearrangement joins TRBV30 to TRBJ2-3; 8 bases are a match to TRBD1. Looked up from germline, CDR1 is GTSNPN and CDR2 is SVGIG (reference sequence). The V gene end was trimmed by 8 bases and the J gene end by 2 bases; junction bases not matched to a gene: 6. CDR3 length: 13 residues. CDR3 nucleotides: TGTGCCGGGGGGACAGGCGCCACAGATACGCAGTATTTT. Translating it yields CAGGTGATDTQYF.

The chain combines TRBV9 with TRBJ2-4, with 14 nucleotides matching TRBD2. There are 23 residues in the CDR3. Germline V CDR1 and CDR2: SGDLS, YYNGEE. The J segment lost 0 bases and the V segment lost 4 bases, leaving 21 bases of the junction unmatched. CDR3 sequence reads: CASSTGEVSTGLAGALAKNIQYF. The CDR3 region has the DNA TGTGCCAGCAGCACCGGGGAGGTCTCTACGGGACTAGCGGGGGCCCTAGCCAAAAACATTCAGTACTTC.

The V gene is TRBV30, the J gene TRBJ1-1; TRBD1 agrees at 7 bases. Per germline, CDR1 GTSNPN and CDR2 SVGIG (reference sequence). V was clipped by 0 bases and J by 6 bases; unmatched bases: 25. This CDR3 contains 20 residues. The CDR3 loop reads CAWSVNPYEDRFSINAEAFF. In DNA form, the CDR3 reads TGTGCCTGGAGTGTTAACCCCTACGAGGACAGGTTTTCGATAAACGCTGAAGCTTTCTTT.

The rearrangement links TRBV7-4 to TRBJ1-5; D possibly corresponds to TRBD1 (6 bases). The CDR3 spans 16 residues. The germline gives CDR1 SGHVT, CDR2 SQSDAQ. V was clipped by 5 bases and J by 4 bases, with 18 bases between them. CDR3 sequence: CASSRSRQALNQPQHF. In nucleotides, the CDR3 is TGTGCCAGCAGCCGATCCAGACAGGCACTAAATCAGCCCCAGCATTTT.